This is a list of T cell receptor beta chains from one sample in a study of shared clonotypes between healthy human individuals. Sequenced by immunoSEQ multiplex PCR; TCRdb stores in-frame clones only, minus some. The sample lists roughly 2,500,000 clones, roughly 93% occurring once. The specimen sequenced was naive CD4+ T cells from PBMCs. Receptor source: a man younger than 30 in good health. Some clones in this sample may be carry-over from other donors' samples. CDR3s include the opening cysteine and the closing phenylalanine or tryptophan. The D gene is left open where the match is weak. Clone size is given for some rows only: seen once, a few or many times, or a class if the clone is expanded.

abundance	v_gene	j_gene	d_gene	CDR3aa	CDR3nt
.	TRBV1	TRBJ1-1	.	CTSSQERDREWNTEAFF	TGCACCAGCAGCCAAGAGAGGGACAGGGAGTGGAACACTGAAGCTTTCTTT
.	TRBV10-3	TRBJ2-7	.	CAISQGPYEQYF	TGTGCCATCAGCCAGGGTCCCTACGAGCAGTACTTC
.	TRBV7-9	TRBJ1-5	.	CASSQDEQPQHF	TGTGCCAGCAGTCAAGACGAACAGCCCCAGCATTTT
.	TRBV5-1	TRBJ2-1	TRBD2	CASSLEEGLAGTDNEQFF	TGCGCCAGCAGCTTGGAGGAGGGACTAGCGGGAACTGACAATGAGCAGTTCTTC
.	TRBV18	TRBJ2-3	.	CASSKGSFTDTQYF	TGTGCCAGCTCAAAGGGGAGTTTTACAGATACGCAGTATTTT
.	TRBV6-4	TRBJ1-5	.	CASRPDSNQPQHF	TGTGCCAGCAGACCGGATAGCAATCAGCCCCAGCATTTT
.	TRBV6-1	TRBJ2-7	.	CASSLLAYEQYF	TGTGCCAGCAGTTTACTGGCCTACGAGCAGTACTTC
.	TRBV29-1	TRBJ2-1	.	CSAKPGRNEQFF	TGCAGCGCCAAGCCGGGCAGGAATGAGCAGTTCTTC
.	TRBV28	TRBJ1-5	.	CASSRSGGGINQPQHF	TGTGCCAGCAGCCGGTCTGGAGGGGGTATCAATCAGCCCCAGCATTTT
.	TRBV7-9	TRBJ2-5	.	CASSLYELYQETQYF	TGTGCCAGCAGCTTATATGAGTTGTACCAAGAGACCCAGTACTTC
.	TRBV28	TRBJ2-7	TRBD2	CASSSNSGSLSYEQYF	TGTGCCAGCAGTTCGAACAGCGGGAGTCTTTCCTACGAGCAGTACTTC
.	TRBV7-2	TRBJ2-5	.	CASSPQEAGPPDF	TGTGCCAGCAGCCCCCAAGAGGCGGGCCCACCGGACTTC
.	TRBV7-3	TRBJ2-1	TRBD2	CASSLTRLAGGNEQFF	TGTGCCAGCAGCTTAACCAGACTAGCGGGAGGGAATGAGCAGTTCTTC
.	TRBV9	TRBJ1-2	.	CASSAQNLGLGGYTF	TGTGCCAGCAGCGCACAGAACCTTGGGCTTGGAGGCTACACCTTC
.	TRBV5-1	TRBJ2-1	TRBD1	CASSPRRQGNPYNEQFF	TGCGCCAGCAGCCCGCGAAGACAGGGCAACCCCTACAATGAGCAGTTCTTC
.	TRBV21-1	TRBJ1-4	.	CASIRDSKRGVEKLFF	TGTGCCAGTATCCGGGACTCAAAAAGGGGAGTTGAAAAACTGTTTTTT
.	TRBV5-1	TRBJ2-1	.	CASSLYPAQSSYNEQFF	TGCGCCAGCAGCTTGTATCCCGCACAGAGCTCCTACAATGAGCAGTTCTTC
.	TRBV19	TRBJ1-5	.	CASMAGDYSNQPQHF	TGTGCCAGTATGGCGGGGGACTATAGCAATCAGCCCCAGCATTTT
.	TRBV27	TRBJ2-7	TRBD1	CASRRDRAFPYEQYF	TGTGCCAGCAGACGAGACAGGGCATTTCCCTACGAGCAGTACTTC
.	TRBV11-3	TRBJ2-7	TRBD1	CASSAGTGLVAYEQYF	TGTGCCAGCAGCGCCGGGACAGGGTTGGTTGCCTACGAGCAGTACTTC
.	TRBV5-1	TRBJ1-3	TRBD1	CASRPDRGASGNTIYF	TGCGCCAGCAGACCGGACAGGGGGGCCTCTGGAAACACCATATATTTT
.	TRBV28	TRBJ1-5	TRBD1	CASRPTGIMRQPQHF	TGTGCCAGCAGGCCGACAGGGATAATGCGTCAGCCCCAGCATTTT
.	TRBV9	TRBJ1-4	.	CASSVGGLTEKLFF	TGTGCCAGCAGCGTAGGGGGGCTGACTGAAAAACTGTTTTTT
.	TRBV28	TRBJ1-3	.	CASSATRSSGNTIYF	TGTGCCAGCAGCGCGACACGTAGTTCTGGAAACACCATATATTTT
.	TRBV7-2	TRBJ2-2	.	CASSSTGWAGELFF	TGTGCCAGCAGTTCTACAGGATGGGCCGGGGAGCTGTTTTTT
.	TRBV5-1	TRBJ1-5	.	CASSLEGGNQPQHF	TGCGCCAGCAGCTTGGAAGGGGGTAATCAGCCCCAGCATTTT
.	TRBV6-8	TRBJ2-1	TRBD2	CASSYSVGAGGDHNEQFF	TGTGCCAGCAGTTACTCGGTAGGCGCGGGAGGCGATCACAATGAGCAGTTCTTC
.	TRBV15	TRBJ1-1	.	CATSRDPTGTEAFF	TGTGCCACCAGCAGAGATCCCACGGGCACTGAAGCTTTCTTT
.	TRBV29-1	TRBJ2-5	.	CSVGDQTQYF	TGCAGCGTTGGCGACCAGACCCAGTACTTC
.	TRBV9	TRBJ2-7	TRBD2	CASSIGLAGNYEQYF	TGTGCCAGCAGCATCGGACTAGCGGGAAATTACGAGCAGTACTTC
.	TRBV11-3	TRBJ2-1	TRBD2	CASSLGLAGAEEQFF	TGTGCCAGCAGCTTAGGCCTAGCGGGAGCTGAGGAGCAGTTCTTC
once	TRBV7-2	TRBJ2-6	.	CASSWTLDPSGANVLTF	TGTGCCAGCAGCTGGACTTTGGACCCTAGTGGGGCCAACGTCCTGACTTTC
.	TRBV28	TRBJ2-5	.	CASSPAQETQYF	TGTGCCAGCAGTCCCGCCCAAGAGACCCAGTACTTC
.	TRBV9	TRBJ2-3	.	CASSVAGGHNTDTQYF	TGTGCCAGCAGCGTAGCTGGGGGGCACAACACAGATACGCAGTATTTT
.	TRBV27	TRBJ2-2	.	CASTPIGTGRTGELFF	TGTGCCAGCACCCCCATCGGAACAGGGCGGACCGGGGAGCTGTTTTTT
once	TRBV2	TRBJ2-7	TRBD2	CASSFTAGEFYEQYF	TGTGCCAGCAGTTTCACAGCGGGGGAGTTCTACGAGCAGTACTTC
.	TRBV9	TRBJ2-7	.	CASSVESHGLATQHF	TGTGCCAGCAGCGTAGAGTCCCACGGGCTAGCGACCCAACACTTC
.	TRBV10-3	TRBJ2-2	.	CAISGGGHEGQLFF	TGTGCCATCAGTGGGGGGGGACACGAGGGCCAGCTGTTTTTT
.	TRBV6-1	TRBJ2-5	.	CASSERNTMAGETQYF	TGTGCCAGCAGTGAACGCAATACCATGGCGGGGGAGACCCAGTACTTC
.	TRBV5-1	TRBJ2-5	.	CASGSGTPGPETQYF	TGCGCCAGCGGCTCCGGGACCCCAGGCCCAGAGACCCAGTACTTC
.	TRBV21-1	TRBJ2-7	.	CASRPGTDDTYEQYF	TGTGCCAGCAGACCCGGGACAGACGATACCTACGAGCAGTACTTC
.	TRBV6-4	TRBJ2-1	TRBD2	CASSPLAGGNEQFF	TGTGCCAGCAGTCCGCTAGCGGGAGGAAATGAGCAGTTCTTC
.	TRBV4-1	TRBJ2-1	.	CASSPLAENNEQFF	TGCGCCAGCAGCCCTCTAGCAGAAAACAATGAGCAGTTCTTC
.	TRBV4-2	TRBJ2-3	.	CASSQDQGSSTDTQYF	TGTGCCAGCAGCCAAGATCAAGGGTCTAGCACAGATACGCAGTATTTT
once	TRBV30	TRBJ1-1	.	CAWMTGVAEAFF	TGTGCCTGGATGACCGGGGTCGCTGAAGCTTTCTTT
once	TRBV7-2	TRBJ2-7	TRBD1	CASSSRTGSDEQYF	TGTGCCAGCAGCTCCAGGACAGGGAGCGACGAGCAGTACTTC
once	TRBV6-1	TRBJ1-4	TRBD1	CASRLTGGGEKLFF	TGTGCCAGCAGGCTAACAGGGGGAGGTGAAAAACTGTTTTTT
.	TRBV9	TRBJ2-1	TRBD2	CASSVSGSTYNEQFF	TGTGCCAGCAGCGTTAGCGGGAGCACCTACAATGAGCAGTTCTTC
.	TRBV6-5	TRBJ2-7	TRBD1	CASRRQGSTYEQYF	TGTGCCAGCAGACGACAGGGGTCAACCTACGAGCAGTACTTC
.	TRBV18	TRBJ2-3	.	CASSPGGRFDTQYF	TGTGCCAGCTCACCGGGGGGGCGCTTCGATACGCAGTATTTT
.	TRBV29-1	TRBJ2-3	TRBD1	CSADRGRGATDTQYF	TGCAGCGCAGACAGGGGGCGGGGGGCCACAGATACGCAGTATTTT
.	TRBV28	TRBJ2-7	TRBD1	CASSSGQGRTYEQYF	TGTGCCAGCAGTTCTGGACAGGGGCGAACCTACGAGCAGTACTTC
.	TRBV9	TRBJ2-7	.	CASSVGAGLYEQYF	TGTGCCAGCAGCGTAGGGGCGGGACTCTACGAGCAGTACTTC
once	TRBV6-5	TRBJ1-4	.	CASSYSFRALNEKLFF	TGTGCCAGCAGTTACAGTTTTCGGGCCCTAAATGAAAAACTGTTTTTT